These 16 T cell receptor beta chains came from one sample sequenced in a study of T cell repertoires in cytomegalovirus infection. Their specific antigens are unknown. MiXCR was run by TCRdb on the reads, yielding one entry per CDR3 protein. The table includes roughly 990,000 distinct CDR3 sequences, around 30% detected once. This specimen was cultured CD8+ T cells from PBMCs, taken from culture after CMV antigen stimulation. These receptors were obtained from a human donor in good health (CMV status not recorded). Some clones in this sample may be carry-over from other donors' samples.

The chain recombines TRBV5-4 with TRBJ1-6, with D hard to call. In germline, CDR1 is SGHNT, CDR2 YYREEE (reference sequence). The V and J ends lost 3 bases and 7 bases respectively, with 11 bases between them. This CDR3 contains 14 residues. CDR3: CASSYDHPNSPLHF. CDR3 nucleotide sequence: TGTGCCAGCAGCTATGACCACCCAAATTCACCCCTCCACTTT.

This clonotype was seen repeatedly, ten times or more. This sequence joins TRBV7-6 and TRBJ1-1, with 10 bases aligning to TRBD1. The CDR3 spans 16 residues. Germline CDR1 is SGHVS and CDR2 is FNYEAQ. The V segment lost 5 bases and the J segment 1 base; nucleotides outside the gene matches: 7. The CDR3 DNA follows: TGTGCCAGCAGCCCCCGGGACAGGGGCTGGAACACTGAAGCTTTCTTT. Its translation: CASSPRDRGWNTEAFF.

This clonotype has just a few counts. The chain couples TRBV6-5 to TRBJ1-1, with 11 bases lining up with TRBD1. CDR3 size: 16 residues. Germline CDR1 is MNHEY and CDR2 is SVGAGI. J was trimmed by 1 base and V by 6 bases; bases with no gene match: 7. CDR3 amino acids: CASRRDRGDSNTEAFF. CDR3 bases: TGTGCCAGCAGACGGGACAGGGGGGACTCGAACACTGAAGCTTTCTTT.

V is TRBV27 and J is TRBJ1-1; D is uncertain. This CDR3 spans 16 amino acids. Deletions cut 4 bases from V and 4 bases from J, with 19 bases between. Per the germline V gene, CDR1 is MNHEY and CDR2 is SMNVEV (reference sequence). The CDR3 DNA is TGTGCCAGCAGTTCTCTGGGCAAAGCGTGGGGCACTGAAGCTTTCTTT. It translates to CASSSLGKAWGTEAFF.

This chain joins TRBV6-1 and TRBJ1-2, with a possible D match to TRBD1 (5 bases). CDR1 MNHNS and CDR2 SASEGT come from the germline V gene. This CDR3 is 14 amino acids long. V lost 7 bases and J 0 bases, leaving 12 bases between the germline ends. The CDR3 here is CASTKGDTNYGYTF. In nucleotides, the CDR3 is TGTGCCAGCACCAAAGGGGATACTAACTATGGCTACACCTTC.

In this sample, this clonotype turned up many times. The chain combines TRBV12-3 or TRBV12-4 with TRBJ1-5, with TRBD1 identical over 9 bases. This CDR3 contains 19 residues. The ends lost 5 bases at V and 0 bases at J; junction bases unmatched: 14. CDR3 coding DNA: TGTGCCAGCAGTCCCTTGGACAGGGGTAGCCCATATAGCAATCAGCCCCAGCATTTT. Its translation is CASSPLDRGSPYSNQPQHF.

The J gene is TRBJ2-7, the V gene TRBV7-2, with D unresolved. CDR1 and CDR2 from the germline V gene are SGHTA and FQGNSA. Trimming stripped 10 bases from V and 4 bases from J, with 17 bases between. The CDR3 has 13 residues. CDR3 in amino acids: CATQARFGYEQYF. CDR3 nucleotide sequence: TGTGCCACCCAGGCCAGGTTCGGTTACGAGCAGTACTTC.

This CDR3 is CASSLDSWNIQYF. CDR3 DNA sequence: TGTGCCAGCAGTTTGGATTCTTGGAACATTCAGTACTTC. The rearrangement uses TRBV28 and TRBJ2-4; D remains unclear. Per the germline V gene, CDR1 is MDHEN and CDR2 is SYDVKM. The CDR3 is 13 amino acids. V was cut by 3 bases and J by 7 bases, with 10 bases left in between. Full variable domain (rest looked up from reference TRBV28 and TRBJ2-4): DVKVTQSSRYLVKRTGEKVFLECVQDMDHENMFWYRQDPGLGLRLIYFSYDVKMKEKGDIPEGYSVSREKKERFSLILESASTNQTSMYLCASSLDSWNIQYFGAGTRLSVL.

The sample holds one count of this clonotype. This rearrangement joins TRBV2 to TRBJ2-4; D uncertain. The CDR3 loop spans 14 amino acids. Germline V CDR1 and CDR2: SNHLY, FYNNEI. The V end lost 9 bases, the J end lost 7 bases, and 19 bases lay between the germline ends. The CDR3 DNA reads TGTGCCAGTCGAGCCCCAGGTTACTCGAACATTCAGTACTTC. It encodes CASRAPGYSNIQYF. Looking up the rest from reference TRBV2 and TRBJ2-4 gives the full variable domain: EPEVTQTPSHQVTQMGQEVILRCVPISNHLYFYWYRQILGQKVEFLVSFYNNEISEKSEIFDDQFSVERPDGSNFTLKIRSTKLEDSAMYFCASRAPGYSNIQYFGAGTRLSVL.

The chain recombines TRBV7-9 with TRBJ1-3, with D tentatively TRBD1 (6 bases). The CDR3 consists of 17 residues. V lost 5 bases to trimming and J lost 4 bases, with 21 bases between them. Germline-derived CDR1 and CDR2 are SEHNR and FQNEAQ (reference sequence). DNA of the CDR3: TGTGCCAGCAGCCGACCTCAACAGGGATCCACCGGAAACACCATATATTTT. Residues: CASSRPQQGSTGNTIYF.

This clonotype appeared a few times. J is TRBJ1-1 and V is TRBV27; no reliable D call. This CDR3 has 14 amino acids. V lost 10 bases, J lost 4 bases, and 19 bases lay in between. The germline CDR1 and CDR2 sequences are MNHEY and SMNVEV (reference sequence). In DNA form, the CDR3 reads TGTGCCACCTACTTATCGGGTTGGGGCACTGAAGCTTTCTTT. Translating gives CATYLSGWGTEAFF.

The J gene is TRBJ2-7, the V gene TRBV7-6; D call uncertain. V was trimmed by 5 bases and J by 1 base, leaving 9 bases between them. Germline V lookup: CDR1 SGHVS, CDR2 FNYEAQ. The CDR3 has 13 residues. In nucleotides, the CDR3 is TGTGCCAGCAGCGAAACAGTTTCCTACGAGCAGTACTTC. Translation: CASSETVSYEQYF.

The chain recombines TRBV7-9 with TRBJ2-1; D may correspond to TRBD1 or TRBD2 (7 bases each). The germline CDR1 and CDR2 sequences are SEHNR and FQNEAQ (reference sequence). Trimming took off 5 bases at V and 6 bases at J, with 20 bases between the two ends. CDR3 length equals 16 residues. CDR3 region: CASSPTTGRVRNEQFF. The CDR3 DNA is TGTGCCAGCAGCCCGACGACAGGGAGGGTTCGCAATGAGCAGTTCTTC.

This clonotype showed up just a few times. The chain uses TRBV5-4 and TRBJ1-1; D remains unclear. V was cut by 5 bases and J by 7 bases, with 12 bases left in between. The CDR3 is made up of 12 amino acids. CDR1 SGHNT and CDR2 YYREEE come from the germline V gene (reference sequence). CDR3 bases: TGTGCCAGCAGTGGAGGGCAGCATGAAGCTTTCTTT. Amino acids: CASSGGQHEAFF.

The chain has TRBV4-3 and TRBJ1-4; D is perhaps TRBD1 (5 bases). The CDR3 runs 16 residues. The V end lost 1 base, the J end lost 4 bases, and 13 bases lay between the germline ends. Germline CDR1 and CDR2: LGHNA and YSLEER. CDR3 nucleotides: TGCGCCAGCAGCCAAGGCAGTTTAGGGGATAATGAAAAACTGTTTTTT. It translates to CASSQGSLGDNEKLFF.

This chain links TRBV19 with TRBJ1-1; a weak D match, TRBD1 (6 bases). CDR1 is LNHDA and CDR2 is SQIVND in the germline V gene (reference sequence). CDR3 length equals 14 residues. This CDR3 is CVKQEGGGESEAFF. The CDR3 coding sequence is TGTGTAAAACAGGAAGGAGGGGGAGAGTCTGAAGCTTTCTTT.